The source of this T cell receptor (beta chain) is a study of T cells in Graves' hyperthyroidism and ophthalmopathy. This clonotype showed up many times. Its target is not known. General study findings and limits: The model identified upcoming ophthalmopathy a median roughly 6 months ahead of onset.

Clinicians diagnosed patients from clinical symptoms, serum thyroxine and TRAb, thyroid ultrasound and orbital computed tomography. RNA transcripts gave rise to amplified TCR beta CDR3 regions. An initial round of RT-PCR targeting the TCR CDR3 relied on the HTBI primer set. TCRdb redid the calling of the multiplex PCR reads with MiXCR, one entry per CDR3 protein. This sample has more than 550,000 distinct CDR3 sequences, with about 17% found just once. The sequence was obtained from a woman aged 45-65 years with Graves' hyperthyroidism that later progressed to Graves' ophthalmopathy. Sequenced sample: blood.

The CDR3 bases are TGTGCCAGCAGTTTAGAGGCAGGGCTGTCCGGGGAGCTGTTTTTT. It is translated as CASSLEAGLSGELFF. The chain employs TRBV27 and TRBJ2-2, with D possibly TRBD1 on 5 matching bases. Germline CDR1 is MNHEY and CDR2 is SMNVEV (reference sequence). V lost 2 bases and J 6 bases, leaving 13 bases between the germline ends. This CDR3 region has 15 residues.